One sample yielded the 24 T cell receptor beta chains listed below, sequenced in a study of T cell repertoires in cytomegalovirus infection. Antigens for these TCRs are unknown. TCRdb analysed the reads with MiXCR anew, one entry per CDR3 protein. This table holds about 69,000 distinct CDR3 sequences, about 30% found once. The sequencing here drew on CD8+ T cells from cultured PBMCs, taken from culture after CMV antigen stimulation. The source of these receptors is a human donor in good health (CMV status not recorded). Some clones in this sample may be carry-over from other donors' samples.

At least ten counts were recorded for this clonotype. This chain uses TRBV11-2 with TRBJ1-5; the match to TRBD1 covers 8 bases. Germline assignment: CDR1 SGHAT and CDR2 FQNNGV. The CDR3 extends over 15 amino acids. Trimming at V came to 5 bases and at J to 4 bases, leaving 7 bases not matched to a gene. The CDR3 bases are TGTGCCAGCAGCCCCGGGACAGGCTATAATCAGCCCCAGCATTTT. Its protein is CASSPGTGYNQPQHF.

This clonotype was counted between two and nine times. The chain is built from TRBV12-3 or TRBV12-4 and TRBJ2-7; maybe TRBD2 (5 bases). Trimming cost V 7 bases and J 2 bases, with 12 bases left between them. This CDR3 is built from 13 residues. As DNA, the CDR3 is TGTGCCAGCACTTGGGGAGATACCTACGAGCAGTACTTC. Amino acids: CASTWGDTYEQYF.

This clonotype came up once. Here the CDR3 DNA reads TGTGCCAGTAGTCTGAGGACTAGCTCCCAGTTCTTC. Protein sequence: CASSLRTSSQFF. The rearrangement joins TRBV19 to TRBJ2-1; TRBD2 matches 8 bases. CDR1 and CDR2 from the germline V gene are LNHDA and SQIVND (reference sequence). This CDR3 has 12 amino acids. V shed 5 bases and J 13 bases; nucleotides not matched to a gene: 7.

There are many counts of this clonotype. The chain recombines TRBV7-8 with TRBJ2-7; D may correspond to TRBD1 or TRBD2 (6 bases each). This CDR3 is 16 amino acids long. CDR1 is SGHVS and CDR2 is FQNEAQ in the germline V gene. The V gene lost 4 bases and the J gene lost 7 bases, with 23 bases spanning the gap. As DNA, the CDR3 is TGTGCCAGCAGCTCTTCCGGGGGCCGGGACATAGGGGAGCAGTACTTC. Translating gives CASSSSGGRDIGEQYF.

At least ten counts were recorded for this clonotype. V gene TRBV7-8 combines with J gene TRBJ1-1; D gene ambiguous. CDR3 size: 16 residues. CDR1 and CDR2 (germline): SGHVS, FQNEAQ. The V end was cut by 4 bases, the J end by 3 bases, with 18 bases between. The chain's CDR3 is CASSSPRGHGYTEAFF. CDR3 DNA: TGTGCCAGCAGCTCCCCAAGAGGGCACGGCTACACTGAAGCTTTCTTT.

This clonotype was seen a handful of times. The J gene is TRBJ2-6, the V gene TRBV4-3; D unresolved. The CDR3 runs to 17 residues. The V gene lost 0 bases and the J gene lost 0 bases, with 9 bases spanning the gap. From germline, CDR1 is LGHNA and CDR2 YSLEER. The CDR3: CASSQDGTASGANVLTF. The CDR3 DNA sequence: TGCGCCAGCAGCCAAGATGGAACAGCCTCTGGGGCCAACGTCCTGACTTTC.

This clonotype was seen a few times. The J gene is TRBJ2-2, the V gene TRBV10-3; TRBD1 or TRBD2 may be the D gene (6 bases each). This CDR3 comprises 14 residues. CDR1 and CDR2 from the germline V gene are ENHRY and SYGVKD. Trimming took off 6 bases at V and 2 bases at J, with 10 bases between the two ends. DNA of the CDR3: TGTGCCATCAGCAGGGGAGGAAACACCGGGGAGCTGTTTTTT. Amino acid sequence: CAISRGGNTGELFF.

The table lists this clonotype with many counts. V is TRBV7-2 and J is TRBJ2-5, with D possibly being TRBD1 or TRBD2 (5 bases each). This CDR3 spans 15 amino acids. Germline loops: CDR1 SGHTA, CDR2 FQGNSA. Trimming cost V 3 bases and J 5 bases, with 16 bases left between them. The CDR3, as DNA: TGTGCCAGCAGCTTCGGGGCCACCACCGCGGAGACCCAGTACTTC. This sequence encodes CASSFGATTAETQYF.

This clonotype was seen ten or more times. The V call is TRBV4-2, the J call TRBJ2-7; TRBD1 matches 9 bases. Unmatched junction bases numbered 3, after V lost 0 bases and J lost 3 bases. Germline CDR1 and CDR2: LGHNA and YNFKEQ. The CDR3 length is 15 residues. The CDR3 DNA sequence: TGTGCCAGCAGCCAAGAGGGGACAGGGAACTACGAGCAGTACTTC. This gives the protein CASSQEGTGNYEQYF.

This chain joins TRBV7-9 and TRBJ2-1; TRBD2 matches 11 bases. The CDR3 runs 16 residues. Trimming took 5 bases from V and 7 from J; bases not matched to a gene: 10. Germline CDR1 is SEHNR and CDR2 is FQNEAQ (reference sequence). The CDR3 reads CASSAQRGLAENEQFF. The CDR3 DNA sequence: TGTGCCAGCAGCGCCCAAAGGGGACTAGCGGAAAATGAGCAGTTCTTC.

This clonotype was counted only a few times. V usage is TRBV28 and J usage is TRBJ1-1; D is ambiguous. The CDR3 runs 15 residues. Per the germline V gene, CDR1 is MDHEN and CDR2 is SYDVKM. Trimming removed 8 bases at V and 2 bases at J, with 18 bases between. The CDR3 sequence: CASLHLRGSNTEAFF. The DNA for the CDR3 is TGTGCCAGCCTACACCTCCGTGGGTCTAACACTGAAGCTTTCTTT.

Ten or more counts support this clonotype. The chain combines TRBV4-1 with TRBJ2-5, with TRBD2 matching 10 bases. Germline-derived CDR1 and CDR2 are MGHRA and YSYEKL. V shed 8 bases and J 3 bases; nucleotides not matched to a gene: 12. This CDR3 region has 16 residues. The CDR3 DNA reads as TGCGCCAGCCGGAGGGTTAGCGGGGGGCCAGAAGAGACCCAGTACTTC. Amino acid sequence: CASRRVSGGPEETQYF.

The genes are TRBV18 and TRBJ2-5; D not certain. V lost 0 bases and J 2 bases, leaving 4 bases between the germline ends. The germline gives CDR1 KGHSH, CDR2 LQKENI. The CDR3 length is 13 residues. The CDR3 region is CASSPPEQETQYF. The CDR3, as DNA: TGTGCCAGCTCACCACCGGAGCAAGAGACCCAGTACTTC. Full variable domain (missing parts from reference TRBV18 and TRBJ2-5): NAGVMQNPRHLVRRRGQEARLRCSPMKGHSHVYWYRQLPEEGLKFMVYLQKENIIDESGMPKERFSAEFPKEGPSILRIQQVVRGDSAAYFCASSPPEQETQYFGPGTRLLVL.

The chain joins TRBV5-4 to TRBJ1-6; D is possibly TRBD1 (6 bases). The V end was cut by 2 bases, the J end by 4 bases, with 10 bases between. CDR3 length equals 15 residues. Germline-derived CDR1 and CDR2 are SGHNT and YYREEE (reference sequence). CDR3 DNA sequence: TGTGCCAGCAGCTTTTACAGGGATTATAATTCACCCCTCCACTTT. Encoded protein: CASSFYRDYNSPLHF.

This clonotype has ten or more counts. J is TRBJ1-1 and V is TRBV7-2; D unresolved. The CDR3 spans 14 residues. Germline loops: CDR1 SGHTA, CDR2 FQGNSA. V was trimmed by 5 bases and J by 0 bases, leaving 10 bases between them. The DNA for the CDR3 is TGTGCCAGCAGCCAAATCACCGTGAACACTGAAGCTTTCTTT. This codes for CASSQITVNTEAFF.

Comment on this clonotype: Given a much more abundant clone one base away, this may be a read error. The gene calls are TRBV7-3 and TRBJ2-3, with 8 positions matching TRBD2. Germline lookup yields CDR1 SGHTA and CDR2 FQGTGA. After removal of 5 bases from V and 0 bases from J, the junction contained 1 base not matched to a gene. This CDR3 is built from 14 residues. Written as DNA, the CDR3 is TGTGCCAGCAGCCAGCGGGGGAGCACAGATACGCAGTATTTT. It yields the protein CASSQRGSTDTQYF.

This clonotype was detected a few times. The chain employs TRBV12-3 or TRBV12-4 and TRBJ1-5; D gene ambiguous. The germline V and J ends were trimmed by 5 bases and 6 bases, with 14 bases remaining between them. The CDR3 sequence is 14 residues long. The CDR3 loop is CASSPNIGSQPQHF. CDR3 nucleotide sequence: TGTGCCAGCAGTCCCAATATTGGAAGTCAGCCCCAGCATTTT.

This clonotype was detected only a few times. In nucleotides, the CDR3 is TGTGCTAGTGGTTTGGTACTGAATCAGCCCCAGCATTTT. Its protein product is CASGLVLNQPQHF. The genes are TRBV12-5 and TRBJ1-5; D gene ambiguous. Trimming left V 0 bases short and J 4 bases short, with 4 bases between. The length of the CDR3 is 13 residues. In germline, CDR1 is LGHNT, CDR2 FRNRAP.

This clonotype has only a few counts. V gene TRBV4-1 combines with J gene TRBJ1-1, with D uncertain. The germline CDR1 and CDR2 sequences are MGHRA and YSYEKL. The CDR3 is made up of 15 amino acids. Deletions cut 0 bases from V and 1 base from J, with 9 bases between. The CDR3 reads CASSQEGRGNTEAFF. The CDR3 bases are TGCGCCAGCAGCCAAGAAGGCAGAGGGAACACTGAAGCTTTCTTT.

The V call is TRBV12-3 or TRBV12-4, the J call TRBJ2-1; D call uncertain. With 3 bases removed from V and 4 bases from J, the gap between germline ends came to 7 bases. This CDR3 contains 13 residues. The CDR3 nucleotides read TGTGCCAGCAGTTTTCGGCAGTACAATGAGCAGTTCTTC. This encodes CASSFRQYNEQFF.

The rearrangement joins TRBV14 to TRBJ2-3; TRBD2 aligns across 9 bases. Trimming took 0 bases from V and 4 from J; bases not matched to a gene: 2. Germline V CDR1 and CDR2: SGHDN, FVKESK. The CDR3 is 15 residues long. For the CDR3, the DNA is TGTGCCAGCAGCCAAGATAGCGGGGGCGCAGATACGCAGTATTTT. Protein sequence: CASSQDSGGADTQYF.

This clonotype showed up just once. The rearrangement uses TRBV14 and TRBJ1-2; tentative D call: TRBD1 (6 bases). Trimming pared 0 bases from V and 1 base from J, leaving 12 bases between. Per the germline V gene, CDR1 is SGHDN and CDR2 is FVKESK. CDR3 length: 16 amino acids. Here the CDR3 reads CASSQDTTRGNYGYTF. The CDR3 nucleotides are TGTGCCAGCAGCCAAGACACCACCAGGGGTAACTATGGCTACACCTTC. Full variable domain (rest looked up from reference TRBV14 and TRBJ1-2): EAGVTQFPSHSVIEKGQTVTLRCDPISGHDNLYWYRRVMGKEIKFLLHFVKESKQDESGMPNNRFLAERTGGTYSTLKVQPAELEDSGVYFCASSQDTTRGNYGYTFGSGTRLTVV.

The chain has TRBV7-6 and TRBJ2-3; D unresolved. The ends were cut back, 2 bases at V and 6 bases at J, with 9 bases in the middle. The CDR3 extends over 13 amino acids. CDR1 is SGHVS and CDR2 is FNYEAQ in the germline V gene. The CDR3 protein is CASSLSVGDTQYF. The CDR3 region has the DNA TGTGCCAGCAGCTTATCGGTCGGGGATACGCAGTATTTT.

This clonotype was detected many times. V gene TRBV7-2 combines with J gene TRBJ1-2; 8 bases are a match to TRBD1. The V and J ends lost 4 bases and 0 bases, in that order; junction bases with no gene match: 4. CDR3 size: 15 residues. Germline assignment: CDR1 SGHTA and CDR2 FQGNSA. The CDR3 DNA follows: TGTGCCAGCAGCTCGACAGGGGTAGCTAACTATGGCTACACCTTC. Protein product: CASSSTGVANYGYTF.